The T cell receptor (beta chain) described here comes from a study of blood T cell repertoires in COVID-19. Study overall: Samples taken during acute and convalescent COVID-19 were collected in the United States, Italy and Spain. PBMCs, B-cell-depleted T cells, or T cells provided the cDNA or gDNA that made up the material.

Here immunoSEQ multiplex PCR was the method, and the copy in TCRdb shows in-frame clones only, minus some. The repertoire consists of 150,000 or so clones, with 70% to 90% occurring once and the leading ten covering about 0.98%. This CDR3 is 16 amino acids long. The V gene's germline CDR1 is LGHNT and CDR2 FRNRAP. Unmatched junction bases numbered 8, after V lost 0 bases and J lost 3 bases. This receptor was identified in a man aged 18 to 29 with acute or convalescent COVID-19. The chain is built from TRBV12-5 and TRBJ2-7; 7 bases are a match to TRBD1. Sequences were obtained from peripheral blood. The DNA for the CDR3 is TGTGCTAGTGGTTTGGTACTTGTGAGGGACAGCTACGAGCAGTACTTC. Protein product: CASGLVLVRDSYEQYF.